Below, 27 T cell receptor beta chains from the same sample are listed, as sequenced in a study of blood T cell repertoires in COVID-19. This table comes from immunoSEQ multiplex PCR, and its TCRdb copy is limited to in-frame clones, with some not included. Among some 270,000 clones listed, approximately 85% were seen once. Sequenced material: PBMCs or T cells enriched from blood (not recorded which). All receptors come from a woman aged 50 to 65 with acute COVID-19.

This chain connects TRBV7-2 to TRBJ2-1; 8 positions match TRBD1. The CDR3 is 16 residues long. Unmatched junction bases numbered 10, after V lost 5 bases and J lost 4 bases. Germline CDR1 SGHTA, CDR2 FQGNSA. The CDR3 coding sequence is TGTGCCAGCAGCAAGACAGGGGATTCTCAGTACAATGAGCAGTTCTTC. It codes for CASSKTGDSQYNEQFF.

The chain has TRBV5-6 and TRBJ1-5; 9 bases fit TRBD1. The germline CDR1 and CDR2 sequences are SGHDT and YYEEEE. V dropped 4 bases and J dropped 0; count of bases not matched to a gene: 11. The CDR3 has 18 residues. CDR3 sequence (DNA): TGTGCCAGCAGCAAAGAACAGGGGGCCCGTTATAGCAATCAGCCCCAGCATTTT. As protein: CASSKEQGARYSNQPQHF.

In this sample, this clone turned up a few times. The V and J genes are TRBV7-8 and TRBJ2-4; tentatively, D is TRBD1 (5 bases). Germline assignment: CDR1 SGHVS and CDR2 FQNEAQ. V was cut by 5 bases and J by 3 bases, with 11 bases left in between. This CDR3 comprises 14 residues. In nucleotides, the CDR3 is TGTGCCAGCAGCCAAAGGGGTAGCAAAAACATTCAGTACTTC. Its protein is CASSQRGSKNIQYF.

In its sample, this clone was seen once. The chain carries TRBV14 and TRBJ1-5; perhaps TRBD1 as D (5 bases). CDR3 length: 15 amino acids. The germline V and J ends were trimmed by 1 base and 2 bases, with 9 bases remaining between them. Looked up from germline, CDR1 is SGHDN and CDR2 is FVKESK. CDR3 amino acids: CASSQGGHGNQPQHF. The CDR3 DNA sequence: TGTGCCAGCAGCCAAGGGGGCCACGGCAATCAGCCCCAGCATTTT.

The V call is TRBV5-1, the J call TRBJ2-2, with D uncertain. The CDR3 covers 12 residues. V was clipped by 1 base and J by 7 bases, with 5 bases between them. Germline V lookup: CDR1 SGHRS, CDR2 YFSETQ. This CDR3 reads CASSLNGGELFF. DNA of the CDR3: TGCGCCAGCAGCTTGAACGGCGGGGAGCTGTTTTTT.

The chain carries TRBV19 and TRBJ1-1, with 9 bases identical to TRBD1. CDR3 length equals 15 residues. Germline V gene lookup returns CDR1 LNHDA and CDR2 SQIVND (reference sequence). J was trimmed by 5 bases and V by 5 bases; bases with no gene match: 9. The CDR3 is CASSPGTGRGTEAFF. The CDR3, as DNA: TGTGCCAGTAGTCCCGGGACAGGGCGAGGAACTGAAGCTTTCTTT.

The V call is TRBV12-5, the J call TRBJ1-2; D possibly corresponds to TRBD1 (5 bases). The germline gives CDR1 LGHNT, CDR2 FRNRAP. The CDR3 runs to 13 residues. The ends were cut back, 2 bases at V and 8 bases at J, with 12 bases in the middle. The CDR3 bases are TGTGCTAGTGGTTTGACAGGCCCAACAGGCTACACCTTC. Translating gives CASGLTGPTGYTF. Together with reference TRBV12-5 and TRBJ1-2, the CDR3 gives the full variable domain: DARVTQTPRHKVTEMGQEVTMRCQPILGHNTVFWYRQTMMQGLELLAYFRNRAPLDDSGMPKDRFSAEMPDATLATLKIQPSEPRDSAVYFCASGLTGPTGYTFGSGTRLTVV.

This chain uses TRBV9 with TRBJ2-7; TRBD2 might be the D (5 bases). This CDR3 region has 14 residues. Trimming cost V 2 bases and J 1 base, with 10 bases left between them. CDR1 is SGDLS, CDR2 YYNGEE, per germline. The CDR3, as DNA: TGTGCCAGCAGCGTCGGGGTAGCGTCCTACGAGCAGTACTTC. This codes for CASSVGVASYEQYF.

The chain couples TRBV7-9 to TRBJ2-4; tentative D call: TRBD1 (6 bases). This CDR3 comprises 13 residues. Germline CDR1 and CDR2: SEHNR and FQNEAQ (reference sequence). V lost 8 bases, J lost 0 bases, and 8 bases lay in between. The CDR3 bases are TGTGCCAGCGGACAGCTAGCCAAAAACATTCAGTACTTC. Its protein is CASGQLAKNIQYF.

The chain joins TRBV7-2 to TRBJ2-1; D is unresolved. From germline, CDR1 is SGHTA and CDR2 FQGNSA. Trimming took 5 bases from V and 10 from J, leaving 9 bases between them. CDR3 length: 11 amino acids. CDR3 DNA sequence: TGTGCCAGCAGCCCGAGGATCGAGCAGTTCTTC. Translated, it gives CASSPRIEQFF.

The chain recombines TRBV19 with TRBJ2-2; 7 bases are shared with TRBD2. The CDR3 sequence is 14 residues long. Looked up from germline, CDR1 is LNHDA and CDR2 is SQIVND (reference sequence). V lost 5 bases and J lost 7; bases outside the gene matches: 7. This chain's CDR3 is CASSQVGGVGELFF. The CDR3 bases are TGTGCCAGTAGTCAAGTTGGGGGGGTCGGGGAGCTGTTTTTT.

The chain has TRBV9 and TRBJ2-5; 9 bases fit TRBD2. This CDR3 is 14 amino acids long. Germline V gene sequence: CDR1 SGDLS, CDR2 YYNGEE. With V trimmed by 4 bases and J by 6 bases, 7 bases remained unmatched. The CDR3 nucleotides read TGTGCCAGCAGCCCAGGGACTAGCTTTCAGACCCAGTACTTC. Translated, it gives CASSPGTSFQTQYF.

V is TRBV7-8 and J is TRBJ1-2; TRBD1 aligns across 7 bases. Trimming at V came to 4 bases and at J to 2 bases, leaving 13 bases not matched to a gene. The CDR3 is 17 amino acids. CDR1 is SGHVS and CDR2 is FQNEAQ in the germline V gene. CDR3 region: CASSSTGSRIINYGYTF. CDR3 bases: TGTGCCAGCAGCTCGACAGGGTCGAGGATTATAAACTATGGCTACACCTTC.

Details on this clone: The same CDR3 is also encoded by other DNA sequences in this sample. The V and J genes are TRBV19 and TRBJ2-1, with D hard to call. CDR1 LNHDA and CDR2 SQIVND come from the germline V gene (reference sequence). The CDR3 has 16 amino acids. V was pared by 4 bases and J by 0 bases, with 13 bases between. In DNA form, the CDR3 reads TGTGCCAGTAGTACCTCCTCCGGGTCCTCCTACAATGAGCAGTTCTTC. Translated, it gives CASSTSSGSSYNEQFF. Complete variable domain (other parts from reference TRBV19 and TRBJ2-1): DGGITQSPKYLFRKEGQNVTLSCEQNLNHDAMYWYRQDPGQGLRLIYYSQIVNDFQKGDIAEGYSVSREKKESFPLTVTSAQKNPTAFYLCASSTSSGSSYNEQFFGPGTRLTVL.

The chain couples TRBV15 to TRBJ1-6; possibly TRBD1 for D (5 bases). V was shortened by 0 bases and J by 4 bases, with 10 bases between the two germline ends. Looked up from germline, CDR1 is LNHNV and CDR2 is YYDKDF (reference sequence). This CDR3 is 16 amino acids long. The CDR3 loop reads CATSRDDRKYNSPLHF. DNA for the CDR3: TGTGCCACCAGCAGAGATGACAGAAAGTATAATTCACCCCTCCACTTT. The full variable domain, rest sourced from reference TRBV15 and TRBJ1-6, is DAMVIQNPRYQVTQFGKPVTLSCSQTLNHNVMYWYQQKSSQAPKLLFHYYDKDFNNEADTPDNFQSRRPNTSFCFLDIRSPGLGDTAMYLCATSRDDRKYNSPLHFGNGTRLTVT.

The chain recombines TRBV5-1 with TRBJ1-3; 10 bases map to TRBD1. The J segment lost 0 bases and the V segment lost 4 bases, leaving 13 bases of the junction unmatched. The CDR3 length is 19 residues. The germline CDR1 and CDR2 sequences are SGHRS and YFSETQ. CDR3: CASSPTGTGARRSGNTIYF. The CDR3 bases are TGCGCCAGCAGCCCTACCGGGACAGGGGCCCGCCGCTCTGGAAACACCATATATTTT.

In this sample, this clone turned up once. The J gene is TRBJ1-1, the V gene TRBV5-4; D remains ambiguous. Trimming removed 0 bases at V and 3 bases at J, with 6 bases between. CDR1 and CDR2 (germline): SGHNT, YYREEE (reference sequence). This CDR3 is built from 13 residues. The CDR3 DNA reads as TGTGCCAGCAGCTTGGACGCAGACACTGAAGCTTTCTTT. The encoded protein is CASSLDADTEAFF.

The V gene is TRBV25-1, the J gene TRBJ1-1; possibly TRBD1 for D (5 bases). The length of the CDR3 is 16 residues. V lost 2 bases and J 5 bases, leaving 18 bases between the germline ends. Looked up from germline, CDR1 is MGHDK and CDR2 is SYGVNS. The CDR3 reads CASSEMGRVGKTEAFF. Here the CDR3 DNA reads TGTGCCAGCAGTGAAATGGGCAGGGTAGGAAAGACTGAAGCTTTCTTT.

The chain recombines TRBV5-8 with TRBJ1-2; D is ambiguous. Germline CDR1 is SGHTS and CDR2 is YDEGEE. V dropped 2 bases and J dropped 5 bases, with 16 bases sitting between them. The CDR3 runs 15 residues. CDR3 in amino acids: CASSLYPQRLYGYTF. The CDR3 DNA reads TGTGCCAGCAGCTTATACCCCCAGAGACTTTATGGCTACACCTTC.

The rearrangement links TRBV5-4 to TRBJ1-1; D may be TRBD1 (5 bases). V lost 10 bases, J lost 4 bases, and 17 bases lay in between. The CDR3 length is 13 residues. CDR1 is SGHNT and CDR2 is YYREEE in the germline V gene (reference sequence). The CDR3 loop reads CASRGGMTTEAFF. The CDR3 bases are TGTGCCTCGCGGGGGGGAATGACCACTGAAGCTTTCTTT.

V is TRBV30 and J is TRBJ1-6; TRBD1 might be the D (5 bases). This CDR3 has 19 amino acids. V was cut by 0 bases and J by 0 bases, with 18 bases left in between. CDR1 is GTSNPN, CDR2 SVGIG, per germline (reference sequence). The CDR3 here is CAWSVPTGTASSYNSPLHF. As DNA, the CDR3 is TGTGCCTGGAGTGTACCAACAGGTACTGCCAGCTCCTATAATTCACCCCTCCACTTT.

V gene TRBV18 combines with J gene TRBJ1-1, with a weak D call TRBD1 (6 bases). Trimming stripped 3 bases from V and 4 bases from J, with 15 bases between. There are 15 residues in the CDR3. Germline-derived CDR1 and CDR2 are KGHSH and LQKENI. CDR3 region: CASSPSGGQGTEAFF. CDR3 sequence (DNA): TGTGCCAGCTCACCCTCGGGGGGGCAGGGCACTGAAGCTTTCTTT. The full variable domain, completed using reference TRBV18 and TRBJ1-1, is NAGVMQNPRHLVRRRGQEARLRCSPMKGHSHVYWYRQLPEEGLKFMVYLQKENIIDESGMPKERFSAEFPKEGPSILRIQQVVRGDSAAYFCASSPSGGQGTEAFFGQGTRLTVV.

V gene TRBV19 combines with J gene TRBJ1-6; 9 nucleotides match TRBD1. Looked up from germline, CDR1 is LNHDA and CDR2 is SQIVND (reference sequence). V gave up 5 bases and J gave up 10 bases; unmatched junction bases: 9. The CDR3 is 15 residues long. The CDR3 spells CASSSTDRGTSPLHF. The CDR3 DNA sequence: TGTGCCAGTAGTTCGACGGACAGGGGAACCTCACCCCTCCACTTT. Full variable domain (rest looked up from reference TRBV19 and TRBJ1-6): DGGITQSPKYLFRKEGQNVTLSCEQNLNHDAMYWYRQDPGQGLRLIYYSQIVNDFQKGDIAEGYSVSREKKESFPLTVTSAQKNPTAFYLCASSSTDRGTSPLHFGNGTRLTVT.

This chain connects TRBV10-2 to TRBJ1-2; D might be TRBD1 (5 bases). This CDR3 has 13 amino acids. V shed 5 bases and J shed 2 bases, with 9 bases lying between them. Per the germline V gene, CDR1 is WSHSY and CDR2 is SAAADI. In nucleotides, the CDR3 is TGCGCCAGCAGTAAGACAGAAAACTATGGCTACACCTTC. Protein product: CASSKTENYGYTF.

V usage is TRBV19 and J usage is TRBJ1-1; 7 bases line up with TRBD1. V dropped 5 bases and J dropped 1; count of bases not matched to a gene: 4. Germline V gene sequence: CDR1 LNHDA, CDR2 SQIVND (reference sequence). The CDR3 totals 14 residues. In nucleotides, the CDR3 is TGTGCCAGTAGTTCGGACAGGACGAACACTGAAGCTTTCTTT. This gives the protein CASSSDRTNTEAFF.

In its sample, this clone was seen a few times. V gene TRBV18 combines with J gene TRBJ1-5; D unresolved. V lost 2 bases to trimming and J lost 0 bases, with 8 bases between them. This CDR3 has 15 amino acids. Germline CDR1 is KGHSH and CDR2 is LQKENI. The CDR3 is CASSPGHNSNQPQHF. The CDR3, as DNA: TGTGCCAGCTCACCAGGCCACAATAGCAATCAGCCCCAGCATTTT.

This chain links TRBV9 with TRBJ2-5, with 10 bases matching TRBD2. The CDR3 loop spans 15 amino acids. Germline assignment: CDR1 SGDLS and CDR2 YYNGEE. With 10 bases clipped from V and 4 bases from J, the junction kept 13 bases outside the gene matches. CDR3 loop: CARHRGASGGETQYF. In nucleotides, the CDR3 is TGTGCCCGCCACCGAGGGGCTAGCGGGGGAGAGACCCAGTACTTC.